The T cell receptor (beta chain) described here comes from a study of CD4+ T cells in melanoma. Clones were sequenced by immunoSEQ multiplex PCR, and TCRdb holds only the in-frame ones, with some missing. The table lists about 110,000 clones, approximately 92% of them singletons. Germline V gene sequence: CDR1 SGHTA, CDR2 FQGNSA. The CDR3 contains 15 residues. Trimming took 3 bases from V and 2 from J, leaving 12 bases between them. The sequencing input was peripheral blood. This clonotype was obtained from a human donor with melanoma. The V call is TRBV7-2, the J call TRBJ2-3; D gene unclear. DNA of the CDR3: TGTGCCAGCAGCTTTTTAGCTGGGTACACAGATACGCAGTATTTT. Its translation: CASSFLAGYTDTQYF.